Given below is one T cell receptor beta chain in context. The repertoire was sequenced with immunoSEQ multiplex PCR; TCRdb's copy has only in-frame clones and lacks some. The repertoire has over 200,000 clones, 86% of them found once; the top ten carry less than 4%. This specimen belongs to a study of blood T cell repertoires in COVID-19. Overall study context: The analysed material was cDNA or gDNA that came from T cells, B-cell-depleted T cells, or PBMCs.

Germline values: CDR1 MNHNS, CDR2 SASEGT. The V gene lost 1 base and the J gene lost 7 bases, with 5 bases spanning the gap. The CDR3 is made up of 12 amino acids. The sequence came from a woman aged 30 to 39 who had recovered from COVID-19. Sequences were obtained from peripheral blood. The chain has TRBV6-1 and TRBJ2-1; D gene uncertain. For the CDR3, the DNA is TGTGCCAGCAGTGAAGATAGAAATGAGCAGTTCTTC. Its protein product is CASSEDRNEQFF.